Presented here are 20 T cell receptor beta chains from one specimen sequenced in a study of blood T cell repertoires in COVID-19. The table came from immunoSEQ multiplex PCR; TCRdb's copy has only in-frame clones and leaves some out. The sample has about 200,000 clones; roughly 90% are singletons. The sequencing input was peripheral blood. The receptors shown here come from a middle-aged man with acute or convalescent COVID-19.

The rearrangement joins TRBV19 to TRBJ2-5; a weak D match, TRBD1 (7 bases). The CDR3 is 12 residues long. CDR1 is LNHDA and CDR2 is SQIVND in the germline V gene (reference sequence). The CDR3 bases are TGTGCGAAGGAGGGGGCAGGAGAGACCCAGTACTTC. It is translated as CAKEGAGETQYF.

This rearrangement joins TRBV12-1 to TRBJ2-2; the table gives TRBD2 as D, unverified against the DNA. TRBV12-1 is a pseudogene locus. This CDR3 is 17 amino acids long. CDR3 sequence (DNA): TGTGCCAGCACCCAAAGCTTAGGTAACGGGGGCACCGGGGAGCTGTTTTTT. Translating it yields CASTQSLGNGGTGELFF.

Only one count was recorded for this clone. This rearrangement joins TRBV3-1 (or the pseudogene TRBV3-2) to TRBJ1-5; D not resolved. Germline V gives CDR1 LGHDT, CDR2 YNNKEL (reference sequence). The CDR3 extends over 14 amino acids. Trimming shortened V by 1 base and J by 4 bases, and 8 bases separated the two germline ends. Here the CDR3 DNA reads TGTGCCAGCAGCCAAGTAAACAGTAATCAGCCCCAGCATTTT. Its protein is CASSQVNSNQPQHF.

The chain combines TRBV5-1 with TRBJ2-6, with 14 bases fitting TRBD2. CDR1 SGHRS and CDR2 YFSETQ come from the germline V gene. J lost 2 bases, V lost 4 bases, and 8 bases had no gene match. The CDR3 runs 19 residues. CDR3 amino acids: CASSGGLAGVFPGANVLTF. The CDR3 DNA sequence: TGCGCCAGCAGCGGGGGACTAGCGGGAGTTTTTCCTGGGGCCAACGTCCTGACTTTC. Full variable domain (remainder filled in from reference TRBV5-1 and TRBJ2-6): KAGVTQTPRYLIKTRGQQVTLSCSPISGHRSVSWYQQTPGQGLQFLFEYFSETQRNKGNFPGRFSGRQFSNSRSEMNVSTLELGDSALYLCASSGGLAGVFPGANVLTFGAGSRLTVL.

The chain combines TRBV28 with TRBJ2-7; TRBD1 agrees at 8 bases. CDR3 length equals 18 residues. CDR1 and CDR2 (germline): MDHEN, SYDVKM. Trimming took 2 bases from V and 3 from J; bases not matched to a gene: 15. CDR3 loop: CASSLRHNDRGSSYEQYF. The CDR3 coding sequence is TGTGCCAGCAGTTTACGCCACAACGACAGGGGTAGCAGCTACGAGCAGTACTTC.

The chain links TRBV6-2 or TRBV6-3 to TRBJ2-2, with D possibly being TRBD2 (6 bases). CDR1 is MNHEY, CDR2 SVGEGT, per germline. The CDR3 runs 16 residues. V lost 5 bases to trimming and J lost 3 bases, with 16 bases between them. The CDR3 DNA reads as TGTGCCAGCAGTGACCCGGGGGTTATGTACACCGGGGAGCTGTTTTTT. It codes for CASSDPGVMYTGELFF.

CDR3 sequence reads: CASSLTGMAPLHF. In nucleotides, the CDR3 is TGTGCCAGCAGCCTCACGGGTATGGCACCCCTCCACTTT. The rearrangement joins TRBV7-2 to TRBJ1-6, with D uncertain. Looked up from germline, CDR1 is SGHTA and CDR2 is FQGNSA. The CDR3 covers 13 residues. Trimming took off 5 bases at V and 11 bases at J, with 13 bases between the two ends.

This rearrangement joins TRBV11-2 to TRBJ1-2; D ambiguous. In germline, CDR1 is SGHAT, CDR2 FQNNGV. This CDR3 is 14 amino acids long. V was cut by 3 bases and J by 2 bases, with 10 bases left in between. CDR3: CASSFSSGNYGYTF. For the CDR3, the DNA is TGTGCCAGCAGCTTTAGTTCAGGCAACTATGGCTACACCTTC.

This clone was counted once. The chain combines TRBV13 with TRBJ1-6; the D gene is possibly TRBD1 (5 bases). This CDR3 spans 14 amino acids. Germline CDR1 and CDR2: PRHDT and FYEKMQ (reference sequence). Trimming pared 3 bases from V and 6 bases from J, leaving 9 bases between. In nucleotides, the CDR3 is TGTGCCAGCAGCTTTACAGGATCTAATTCACCCCTCCACTTT. It yields the protein CASSFTGSNSPLHF.

This clone was seen more than once but under ten times. The J gene is TRBJ2-5, the V gene TRBV11-2; 10 nucleotides align to TRBD2. In germline, CDR1 is SGHAT, CDR2 FQNNGV. After removal of 4 bases from V and 5 bases from J, the junction contained 19 bases not matched to a gene. The CDR3 is 19 residues long. In DNA, the CDR3 is TGTGCCAGCAGCTCTCCAGAAGCGGGGGGGCGTTTGAGTCGGGAGACCCAGTACTTC. It specifies CASSSPEAGGRLSRETQYF.

The chain carries TRBV10-3 and TRBJ2-7, with no clear D. The germline V gene has CDR1 ENHRY and CDR2 SYGVKD. The V and J ends lost 0 bases and 5 bases respectively, with 8 bases between them. This CDR3 is 13 amino acids long. The CDR3 spells CAISESVAHEQYV. The DNA of the CDR3 is TGTGCCATCAGTGAGTCGGTAGCCCACGAGCAGTACGTC.

This clone has a handful of counts. The CDR3 here is CASSQRQGSYEQYV. In nucleotides, the CDR3 is TGCGCCAGCAGCCAGAGACAGGGTAGCTACGAGCAGTACGTC. J is TRBJ2-7 and V is TRBV4-1; the match to TRBD1 covers 7 bases. The trim removed 3 bases at V and 3 bases at J, leaving 5 bases unmatched. CDR1 MGHRA and CDR2 YSYEKL come from the germline V gene. The CDR3 spans 14 residues.

CDR3 amino acids: CASSPSTGNTEAFF. The CDR3 DNA follows: TGCGCCAGCAGCCCATCGACGGGGAACACTGAAGCTTTCTTT. This chain uses TRBV5-1 with TRBJ1-1; D is undetermined. Trimming removed 4 bases from V and 1 base from J, with 11 bases in between. Germline loops: CDR1 SGHRS, CDR2 YFSETQ. This CDR3 is built from 14 residues.

The rearrangement links TRBV5-1 to TRBJ2-1; D gene unclear. V lost 0 bases to trimming and J lost 4 bases, with 5 bases between them. The V gene's germline CDR1 is SGHRS and CDR2 YFSETQ. There are 13 residues in the CDR3. The CDR3 DNA sequence: TGCGCCAGCAGCTTGGGGCAGTACAATGAGCAGTTCTTC. This translates into CASSLGQYNEQFF. The variable domain in full, completed from reference TRBV5-1 and TRBJ2-1, reads KAGVTQTPRYLIKTRGQQVTLSCSPISGHRSVSWYQQTPGQGLQFLFEYFSETQRNKGNFPGRFSGRQFSNSRSEMNVSTLELGDSALYLCASSLGQYNEQFFGPGTRLTVL.

CDR3 sequence (DNA): TGTGCCAGCCGTTCAATCGACAGGGGTAGCGAGCAGTACGTC. This sequence encodes CASRSIDRGSEQYV. The chain has TRBV6-6 and TRBJ2-7, with TRBD1 identical over 8 bases. This CDR3 spans 14 amino acids. V lost 8 bases, J lost 6 bases, and 12 bases stayed unmatched. Looked up from germline, CDR1 is MNHNY and CDR2 is SVGAGI (reference sequence).

V is TRBV29-1 and J is TRBJ2-2, with D hard to call. From germline, CDR1 is SQVTM and CDR2 ANQGSEA. CDR3 length equals 12 residues. V lost 5 bases and J 3 bases, leaving 7 bases between the germline ends. In nucleotides, the CDR3 is TGCAGCGTTCATCGAGACACCGGGGAGCTGTTTTTT. Encoded protein: CSVHRDTGELFF.

This rearrangement joins TRBV19 to TRBJ2-4; 9 nucleotides agree with TRBD1. J lost 12 bases, V lost 2 bases, and 11 bases had no gene match. Looked up from germline, CDR1 is LNHDA and CDR2 is SQIVND (reference sequence). The CDR3 loop spans 15 amino acids. DNA of the CDR3: TGTGCCAGTAGTATACCGAGGACAGGGGCAAATGATCAGTACTTC. Translating gives CASSIPRTGANDQYF.

The chain links TRBV12-3 or TRBV12-4 to TRBJ1-2, with D perhaps TRBD1 (6 bases). Trimming took 6 bases from V and 6 from J, leaving 11 bases between them. CDR3 size: 12 residues. The CDR3 DNA follows: TGTGCCAGCAGCCGTGGACAGCATGGCTACACCTTC. It codes for CASSRGQHGYTF.

This clone occurred once. The chain employs TRBV19 and TRBJ1-2, with D uncertain. Trimming removed 4 bases at V and 3 bases at J, with 6 bases between. The germline CDR1 and CDR2 sequences are LNHDA and SQIVND (reference sequence). The CDR3 totals 12 residues. The CDR3 here is CASSTTDYGYTF. Here the CDR3 DNA reads TGTGCCAGTAGTACCACAGACTATGGCTACACCTTC.

This clone was seen just once. The CDR3 here is CASTLQGDYEQYF. For the CDR3, the DNA is TGTGCCAGCACCTTACAGGGTGATTACGAGCAGTACTTC. The chain combines TRBV6-6 with TRBJ2-7, with D possibly being TRBD1 (6 bases). Trimming removed 7 bases at V and 4 bases at J, with 14 bases between. The CDR3 loop spans 13 amino acids. CDR1 and CDR2 (germline): MNHNY, SVGAGI (reference sequence).